This TCR beta chain was retrieved from a study of T cell repertoires in cytomegalovirus infection. Study as a whole: Indications came from public TCR beta signatures; they pointed to CMV infection and to a matching HLA type. Study-wide findings and caveats: Ex vivo, HLA-C-restricted CMV-specific TCR beta clonotypes prevailed over the rest of the response. Of the TCR beta families, the public ones yielded a cumulative frequency that identified carriers of CMV plus the relevant HLA.

V dropped 6 bases and J dropped 10 bases, with 18 bases sitting between them. The CDR3 loop spans 13 amino acids. From the reads, TCRdb called clonotypes with MiXCR, one entry per CDR3 protein. The sample has 200,000 to 300,000 distinct CDR3 sequences; roughly 10% are singletons. There are many counts of this clonotype. Its target is unknown. The rearrangement joins TRBV12-3 or TRBV12-4 to TRBJ1-1, with D possibly matching TRBD1 (6 bases). This TCR was recovered from a human donor in good health (CMV status not recorded). Some clones in this sample may be carry-over from other donors' samples. The sequenced sample was PBMCs. In DNA form, the CDR3 reads TGTGCCAGCAGGAGGGGGGTGGACGTAGGAGCTTTCTTT. As protein: CASRRGVDVGAFF.